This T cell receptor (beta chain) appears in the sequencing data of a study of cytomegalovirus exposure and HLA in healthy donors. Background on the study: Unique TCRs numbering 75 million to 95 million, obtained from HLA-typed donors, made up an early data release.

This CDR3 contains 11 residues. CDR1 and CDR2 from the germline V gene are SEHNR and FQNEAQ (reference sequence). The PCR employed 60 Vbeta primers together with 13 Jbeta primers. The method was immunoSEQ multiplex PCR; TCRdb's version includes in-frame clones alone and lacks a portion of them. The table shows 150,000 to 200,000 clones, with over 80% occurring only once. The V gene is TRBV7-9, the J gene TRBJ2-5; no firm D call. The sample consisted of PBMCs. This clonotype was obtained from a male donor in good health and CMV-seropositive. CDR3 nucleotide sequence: TGTTCCGCAGACTCGGAAGAGACCCAGTACTTC. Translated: CSADSEETQYF.